These 2 T cell receptor beta chains came from one sample sequenced in a study of beta chain features in type 1 diabetes. Findings of the study overall: Significant though moderate, a shortening of TCRB CDR3s appeared in all four CD4+ subsets of Type 1 diabetes patients.

cDNA synthesis used the whole RNA isolate, giving expressed TCRB sequences. TCRdb's copy holds only in-frame clones and misses some; the assay was immunoSEQ multiplex PCR. This sample has about 340,000 clones, with approximately 13% found just once. Their antigen targets remain unknown. Sequencing was carried out using naive CD4+ T cells from blood. Receptors originate from a woman aged 18-29 years with type 1 diabetes.

This clone was found once. V gene TRBV4-1 combines with J gene TRBJ1-5, with D possibly TRBD1 on 5 matching bases. The CDR3 is made up of 15 amino acids. The ends were cut back, 0 bases at V and 7 bases at J, with 13 bases in the middle. Germline V lookup: CDR1 MGHRA, CDR2 YSYEKL. The CDR3: CASSQDFGAGQPQHF. In nucleotides, the CDR3 is TGCGCCAGCAGCCAAGATTTTGGGGCTGGGCAGCCCCAGCATTTT.

CDR3 DNA: TGTGCCAGCGTGGCGGGAGGGGGGGAGACCCAGTACTTC. Translation: CASVAGGGETQYF. The chain links TRBV7-8 to TRBJ2-5, with 9 bases fitting TRBD2. Looked up from germline, CDR1 is SGHVS and CDR2 is FQNEAQ. The length of the CDR3 is 13 residues. The junction had 6 bases not matched to a gene; V was cut back by 8 bases and J by 5 bases.